This is a list of T cell receptor beta chains from one sample in a study of PD-1 blockade in classical Hodgkin lymphoma. The method was immunoSEQ multiplex PCR; TCRdb's version includes in-frame clones alone and lacks a portion of them. The sample holds roughly 96,000 clones, roughly 91% seen once. Sequencing used peripheral blood mononuclear cells (PBMCs), obtained before the fourth cycle of nivolumab. All receptors come from a human donor with classical Hodgkin lymphoma. Both conserved end residues are part of each CDR3. Each record gives: clone size, J gene, V gene, D gene, CDR3 DNA, CDR3 protein. A D gene is named only where the DNA matches it firmly. Rows give clone size only sometimes, using once, few, many, or a class for an expanded clone.

-	TRBJ2-3	TRBV4-1	TRBD2	TGCGCCAGTCGGCGGGGGGGGTTTCGGCCCACAGATACGCAGTATTTT	CASRRGGFRPTDTQYF
-	TRBJ2-1	TRBV28	-	TGTGCCAGCAGTTTGGTAACTTCCTACAATGAGCAGTTCTTC	CASSLVTSYNEQFF
-	TRBJ2-3	TRBV4-1	-	TGCGCCAGCCGGGAAGCTGCTACGCAGTATTTT	CASREAATQYF
once	TRBJ2-1	TRBV29-1	TRBD2	TGCAGCGTCCCCTTCTGGGTAGCGGGAGGCGGTTACAATGAGCAGTTCTTC	CSVPFWVAGGGYNEQFF
-	TRBJ2-7	TRBV5-1	TRBD1	TGCGCCAGCAGCACGGACAGGGGTTCCTACGAGCAGTACTTC	CASSTDRGSYEQYF
-	TRBJ2-7	TRBV9	-	TGTGCCAGCAGCGCAGGGGGCGGGAGGGCCTTATTCGAGCAGTACTTC	CASSAGGGRALFEQYF
-	TRBJ1-3	TRBV5-4	-	TGTGCCAGCAGCTTGTTCGGATCTGGAAACACCATATATTTT	CASSLFGSGNTIYF
-	TRBJ1-5	TRBV5-1	TRBD1	TGCGCCAGCAGCCCCGACAGGGGTGAAGGGCAGCCCCAGCATTTT	CASSPDRGEGQPQHF
-	TRBJ1-1	TRBV5-1	TRBD1	TGCGCCAGCAGCTCCATGGGACAGGTGGGACTGGGGGGTGAAGCTTTCTTT	CASSSMGQVGLGGEAFF
-	TRBJ1-2	TRBV7-3	TRBD1	TGTGCCAGCAGCTTAACCGGGACAGGGGCGAACTATGGCTACACCTTC	CASSLTGTGANYGYTF
-	TRBJ2-7	TRBV2	-	TGTGCCAGCAGTGGAAAAGGGGCAGCTCTGTCTCACGAGCAGTACTTC	CASSGKGAALSHEQYF
few	TRBJ1-1	TRBV5-1	-	TGCGCCAGCAGCTTGGCGAGTCAGGGGCGAGGGTACACTGAAGCTTTCTTT	CASSLASQGRGYTEAFF
-	TRBJ2-5	TRBV23-1	-	TGCGCCAGCCGCCGTGTAAGAGTAGGAGAGACCCAGTACTTC	CASRRVRVGETQYF
-	TRBJ2-2	TRBV10-1	TRBD2	TGCGCCAGCAGTCGCGGGAGACCCGCGAACACCGGGGAGCTGTTTTTT	CASSRGRPANTGELFF
-	TRBJ2-1	TRBV9	-	TGTGCCAGCAGCGTAGAAGTCTTCGGGGATGAGCAGTTCTTC	CASSVEVFGDEQFF
once	TRBJ1-2	TRBV5-6	-	TGTGCCAGCAGCTTTCTCGACTGGGATCCCATTGGCTACACCTTC	CASSFLDWDPIGYTF
-	TRBJ2-1	TRBV4-1	TRBD2	TGCGCCAGCAGCCAAGATAAGGGGACTAGCGGGTTTGAGCAGTTCTTC	CASSQDKGTSGFEQFF